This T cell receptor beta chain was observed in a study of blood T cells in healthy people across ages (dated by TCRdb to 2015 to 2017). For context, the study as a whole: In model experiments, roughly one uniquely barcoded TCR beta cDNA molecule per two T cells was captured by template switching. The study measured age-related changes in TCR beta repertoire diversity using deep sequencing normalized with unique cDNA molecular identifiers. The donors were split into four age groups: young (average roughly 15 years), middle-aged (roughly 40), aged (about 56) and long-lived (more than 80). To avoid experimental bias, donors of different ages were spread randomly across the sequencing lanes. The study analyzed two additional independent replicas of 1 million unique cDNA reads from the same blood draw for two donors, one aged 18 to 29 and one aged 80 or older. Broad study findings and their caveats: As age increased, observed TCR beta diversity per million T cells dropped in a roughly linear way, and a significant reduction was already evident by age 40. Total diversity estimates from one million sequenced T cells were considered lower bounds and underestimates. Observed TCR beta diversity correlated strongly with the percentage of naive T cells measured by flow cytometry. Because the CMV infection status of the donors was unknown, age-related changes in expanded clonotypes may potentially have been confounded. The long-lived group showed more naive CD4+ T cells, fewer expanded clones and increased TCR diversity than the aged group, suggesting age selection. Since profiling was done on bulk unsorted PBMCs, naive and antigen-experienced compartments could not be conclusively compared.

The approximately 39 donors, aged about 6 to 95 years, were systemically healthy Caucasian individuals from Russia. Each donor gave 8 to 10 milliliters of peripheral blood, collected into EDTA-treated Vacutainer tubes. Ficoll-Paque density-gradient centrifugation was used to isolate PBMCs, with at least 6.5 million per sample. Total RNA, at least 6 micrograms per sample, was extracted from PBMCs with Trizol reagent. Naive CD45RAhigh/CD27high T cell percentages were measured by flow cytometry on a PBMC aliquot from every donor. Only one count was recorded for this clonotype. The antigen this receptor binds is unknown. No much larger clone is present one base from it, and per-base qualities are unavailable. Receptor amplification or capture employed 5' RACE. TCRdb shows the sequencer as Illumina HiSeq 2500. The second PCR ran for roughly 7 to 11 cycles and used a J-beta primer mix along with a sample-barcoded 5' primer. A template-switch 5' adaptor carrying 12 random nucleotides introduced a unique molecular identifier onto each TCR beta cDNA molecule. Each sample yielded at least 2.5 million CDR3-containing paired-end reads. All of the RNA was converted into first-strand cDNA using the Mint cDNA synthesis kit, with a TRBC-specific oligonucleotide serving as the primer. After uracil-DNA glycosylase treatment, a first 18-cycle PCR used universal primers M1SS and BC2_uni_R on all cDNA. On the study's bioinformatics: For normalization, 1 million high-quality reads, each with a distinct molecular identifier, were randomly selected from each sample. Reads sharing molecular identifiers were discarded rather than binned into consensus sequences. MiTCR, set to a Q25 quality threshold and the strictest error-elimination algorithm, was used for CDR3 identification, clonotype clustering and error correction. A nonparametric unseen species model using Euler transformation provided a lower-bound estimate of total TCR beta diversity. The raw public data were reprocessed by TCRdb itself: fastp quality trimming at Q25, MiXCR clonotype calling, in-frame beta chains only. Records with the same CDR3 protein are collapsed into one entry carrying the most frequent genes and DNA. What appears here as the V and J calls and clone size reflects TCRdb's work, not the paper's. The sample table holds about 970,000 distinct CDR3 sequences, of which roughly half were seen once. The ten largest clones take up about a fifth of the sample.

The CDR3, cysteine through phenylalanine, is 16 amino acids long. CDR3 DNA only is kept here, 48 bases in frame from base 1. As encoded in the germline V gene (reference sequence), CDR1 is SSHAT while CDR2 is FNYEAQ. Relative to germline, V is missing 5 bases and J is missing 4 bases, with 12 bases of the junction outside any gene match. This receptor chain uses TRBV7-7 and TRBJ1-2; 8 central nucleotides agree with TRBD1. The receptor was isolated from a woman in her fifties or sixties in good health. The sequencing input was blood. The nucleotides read TGTGCCAGCAGCGGCCTGGGACAGGCGACGATCTATGGCTACACCTTC. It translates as CASSGLGQATIYGYTF.